This T cell receptor beta chain originates from a study of T cells in Graves' hyperthyroidism and ophthalmopathy. From RNA transcripts, TCR beta CDR3 regions were amplified. First-round RT-PCR targeting the TCR CDR3 was performed with the HTBI primer set. TCRdb re-called the multiplex PCR reads through MiXCR, storing one row per CDR3 protein. Altogether around 350,000 distinct CDR3 sequences are present, 15% to 20% being singletons, with the ten largest covering around 3.6%. This CDR3 region has 15 residues. V was clipped by 1 base and J by 0 bases, with 9 bases between them. CDR1 is SEHNR and CDR2 is FQNEAQ in the germline V gene (reference sequence). Graves' hyperthyroidism is called stable when ophthalmopathy does not progress within 18 months. This clonotype was recorded at least ten times.

The sequencing input was blood. The TCR originated in a woman aged 18-29 years with Graves' hyperthyroidism. The V gene is TRBV7-9, the J gene TRBJ1-1, with D unresolved. The CDR3 is CASSLGKVLNTEAFF. The DNA for the CDR3 is TGTGCCAGCAGCTTAGGAAAGGTGTTGAACACTGAAGCTTTCTTT.